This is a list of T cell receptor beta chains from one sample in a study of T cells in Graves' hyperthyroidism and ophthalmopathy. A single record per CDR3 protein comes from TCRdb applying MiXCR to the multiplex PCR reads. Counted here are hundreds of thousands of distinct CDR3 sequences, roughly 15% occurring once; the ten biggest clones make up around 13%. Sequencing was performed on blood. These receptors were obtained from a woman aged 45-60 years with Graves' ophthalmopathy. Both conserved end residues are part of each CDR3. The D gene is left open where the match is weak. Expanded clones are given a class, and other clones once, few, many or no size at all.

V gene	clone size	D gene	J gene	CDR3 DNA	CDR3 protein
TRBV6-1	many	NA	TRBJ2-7	TGTGCCAGCAGTTTATGGCTCGGGATGTCCTACGAGCAGTACTTC	CASSLWLGMSYEQYF
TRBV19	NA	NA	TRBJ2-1	TGTGCCAGTAGTATAGGGGCCCCCTACAATGAGCAGTTCTTC	CASSIGAPYNEQFF
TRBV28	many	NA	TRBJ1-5	TGTGCCAGCAGCAACGGAGGGGGTAATCAGCCCCAGCATTTT	CASSNGGGNQPQHF
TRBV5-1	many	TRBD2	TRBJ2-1	TGCGCCAGCAGCTTGGCGAGCGGGAGGTCCCACAATGAGCAGTTCTTC	CASSLASGRSHNEQFF
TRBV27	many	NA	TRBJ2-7	TGTGCCAGCAGTTTAAGGGGACCGTCATACGAGCAGTACTTC	CASSLRGPSYEQYF
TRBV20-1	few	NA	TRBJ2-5	TGCAGTGCGGGACCCCAGGGGTCTCTTCGGCAGGCCCAGTACTTC	CSAGPQGSLRQAQYF
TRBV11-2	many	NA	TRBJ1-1	TGTGCCAGCAGACACCTGTCTCGGATAACTGAAGCTTTCTTT	CASRHLSRITEAFF
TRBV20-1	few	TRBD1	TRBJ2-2	TGCAGTGCTAGGAGGGGGCGAGGGGAGCTGTTTTTT	CSARRGRGELFF
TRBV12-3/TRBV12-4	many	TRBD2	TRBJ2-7	TGTGCCAGCAGTTTTAGGCTAGCGGGGGAGCAGTACTTC	CASSFRLAGEQYF
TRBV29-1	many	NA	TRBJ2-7	TGCAGCGGAGTTCGGGGAAACGAGCAGTACTTC	CSGVRGNEQYF